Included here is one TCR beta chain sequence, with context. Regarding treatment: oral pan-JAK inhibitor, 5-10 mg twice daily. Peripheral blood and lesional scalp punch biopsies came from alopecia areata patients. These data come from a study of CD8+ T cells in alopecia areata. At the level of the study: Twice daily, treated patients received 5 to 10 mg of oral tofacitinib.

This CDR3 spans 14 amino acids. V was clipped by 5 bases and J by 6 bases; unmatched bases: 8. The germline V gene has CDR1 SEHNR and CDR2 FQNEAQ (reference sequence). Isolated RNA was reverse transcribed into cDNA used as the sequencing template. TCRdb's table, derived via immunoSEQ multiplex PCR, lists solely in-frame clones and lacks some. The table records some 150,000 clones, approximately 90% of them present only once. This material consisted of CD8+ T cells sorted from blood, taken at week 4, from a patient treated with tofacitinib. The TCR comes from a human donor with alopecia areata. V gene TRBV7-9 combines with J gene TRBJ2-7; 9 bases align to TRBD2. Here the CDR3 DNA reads TGTGCCAGCAGCCCCTCGGGACTAGCTTCCGAGCAGTACTTC. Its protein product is CASSPSGLASEQYF. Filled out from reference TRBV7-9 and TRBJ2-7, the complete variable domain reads DTGVSQNPRHKITKRGQNVTFRCDPISEHNRLYWYRQTLGQGPEFLTYFQNEAQLEKSRLLSDRFSAERPKGSFSTLEIQRTEQGDSAMYLCASSPSGLASEQYFGPGTRLTVT.